Below are 22 T cell receptor beta chains sequenced from a single sample in a study of T-cell reconstitution after alpha-beta-depleted transplantation in children. Molecular barcoding with unique molecular identifiers was used for the TCRbeta library. TCRdb re-called the PCR reads with MiXCR, one entry per CDR3 protein. The sample includes fewer than 400,000 distinct CDR3 sequences, roughly 20% of them seen just once. Source: PBMCs from the stem cell graft donor, taken from the stem cell graft. All receptors derive from a human donor who donated a stem cell graft to a child with acute myeloid leukemia.

This rearrangement joins TRBV7-9 to TRBJ2-7; TRBD1 matches 8 bases. V shed 3 bases, J shed 2 bases, and the junction held 12 bases outside the gene matches. This CDR3 is 17 amino acids long. Looked up from germline, CDR1 is SEHNR and CDR2 is FQNEAQ (reference sequence). Here the CDR3 DNA reads TGTGCCAGCAGCTTCGGAGTGGACAGGGTTCGCCCCTACGAGCAGTACTTC. This translates into CASSFGVDRVRPYEQYF. Using reference TRBV7-9 and TRBJ2-7 for the parts outside the CDR3, the full variable domain is DTGVSQNPRHKITKRGQNVTFRCDPISEHNRLYWYRQTLGQGPEFLTYFQNEAQLEKSRLLSDRFSAERPKGSFSTLEIQRTEQGDSAMYLCASSFGVDRVRPYEQYFGPGTRLTVT.

This clonotype has at least ten counts. The chain recombines TRBV6-5 with TRBJ2-7, with 8 bases that match TRBD2. Germline CDR1 MNHEY, CDR2 SVGAGI. Losses at the gene ends were 0 bases for V and 3 bases for J; bases not matched to a gene: 7. The CDR3 consists of 16 residues. The CDR3 sequence: CASSYSSGSAIYEQYF. DNA for the CDR3: TGTGCCAGCAGTTACTCGAGCGGGAGTGCGATCTACGAGCAGTACTTC.

This chain joins TRBV4-1 and TRBJ2-1, with no clear D. The CDR3 is 16 residues long. The germline V gene encodes CDR1 MGHRA and CDR2 YSYEKL. Trimming removed 3 bases from V and 2 bases from J, with 14 bases in between. The CDR3: CASSQSLAGPYNEQFF. Written as DNA, the CDR3 is TGCGCCAGCAGCCAGTCCCTCGCTGGCCCCTACAATGAGCAGTTCTTC.

This clonotype was found a few times. The chain carries TRBV15 and TRBJ2-7; possibly TRBD2 for D (6 bases). The V gene lost 5 bases and the J gene lost 2 bases, with 13 bases spanning the gap. This CDR3 spans 14 amino acids. CDR1 is LNHNV and CDR2 is YYDKDF in the germline V gene (reference sequence). The CDR3 protein is CATSGGTYAYEQYF. CDR3 DNA sequence: TGTGCCACCAGCGGGGGGACGTACGCCTACGAGCAGTACTTC.

This clonotype was counted ten times or more. This chain joins TRBV3-1 and TRBJ2-2; the match to TRBD1 covers 8 bases. Germline assignment: CDR1 LGHDT and CDR2 YNNKEL (reference sequence). After removal of 4 bases from V and 6 bases from J, the junction contained 13 bases not matched to a gene. The CDR3 is 17 amino acids. The CDR3 nucleotides read TGTGCCAGCAGCCGGGCCTCGACAGGGGTCTCCTCCGGGGAGCTGTTTTTT. The encoded protein is CASSRASTGVSSGELFF. The whole variable domain, remainder taken from reference TRBV3-1 and TRBJ2-2, is DTAVSQTPKYLVTQMGNDKSIKCEQNLGHDTMYWYKQDSKKFLKIMFSYNNKELIINETVPNRFSPKSPDKAHLNLHINSLELGDSAVYFCASSRASTGVSSGELFFGEGSRLTVL.

In its sample, this clonotype was seen many times. Here the CDR3 DNA reads TGTGCCAGCAGTCAACTGGGGACAGATACGCAGTATTTT. Its protein product is CASSQLGTDTQYF. This chain uses TRBV2 with TRBJ2-3, with D uncertain. CDR3 length: 13 residues. The V and J ends lost 5 bases and 3 bases respectively, with 9 bases between them. Per the germline V gene, CDR1 is SNHLY and CDR2 is FYNNEI.

The chain recombines TRBV6-1 with TRBJ2-7, with D unresolved. V lost 1 base and J lost 6, with 16 bases in between. Looked up from germline, CDR1 is MNHNS and CDR2 is SASEGT. The CDR3 has 15 residues. The CDR3: CASSEGWTSQREQYF. Here the CDR3 DNA reads TGTGCCAGCAGTGAAGGCTGGACGAGCCAACGCGAGCAGTACTTC.

This clonotype was recorded a few times. The chain is built from TRBV12-3 or TRBV12-4 and TRBJ1-5, with unresolved D. The CDR3 consists of 10 residues. Between the trimmed V and J ends, which lost 8 bases and 4 bases, there was a span of 3 bases. The CDR3 region is CASGNQPQHF. CDR3 coding DNA: TGTGCCAGCGGGAATCAGCCCCAGCATTTT.

The table lists this clonotype with many counts. The rearrangement joins TRBV6-1 to TRBJ1-5; 7 bases match TRBD1. The germline V gene encodes CDR1 MNHNS and CDR2 SASEGT. V was clipped by 5 bases and J by 2 bases; unmatched bases: 9. The CDR3 is 16 residues long. The CDR3 here is CASSPTNRGGNQPQHF. The CDR3 nucleotides are TGTGCCAGCAGTCCCACTAACAGGGGTGGCAATCAGCCCCAGCATTTT.

This clonotype was recorded many times. This chain joins TRBV24-1 and TRBJ2-1, with 9 nucleotides matching TRBD1. The CDR3 totals 17 residues. Per the germline V gene, CDR1 is KGHDR and CDR2 is SFDVKD. Trimming cost V 3 bases and J 10 bases; bases outside gene matches: 15. In DNA, the CDR3 is TGTGCCACCAGTGATGCCCTCGGGACAGGGCCTTCTCGGGAGCAGTTCTTC. Translating it yields CATSDALGTGPSREQFF.

The rearrangement links TRBV3-1 to TRBJ2-3; 8 bases align to TRBD2. The germline gives CDR1 LGHDT, CDR2 YNNKEL (reference sequence). V lost 3 bases and J lost 4; bases outside the gene matches: 6. This CDR3 is built from 15 residues. DNA of the CDR3: TGTGCCAGCAGCCACTTAGCGGGAAAGTCAGATACGCAGTATTTT. This translates into CASSHLAGKSDTQYF.

The chain employs TRBV29-1 and TRBJ1-1; no definite D call. Looked up from germline, CDR1 is SQVTM and CDR2 is ANQGSEA. The V and J ends lost 3 bases and 1 base respectively, with 12 bases between them. CDR3 length: 14 amino acids. Here the CDR3 DNA reads TGCAGCGTTGATAAGTCGGCCGCGAACACTGAAGCTTTCTTT. It encodes CSVDKSAANTEAFF. The variable domain in full, with the rest retrieved from reference TRBV29-1 and TRBJ1-1, is SAVISQKPSRDICQRGTSLTIQCQVDSQVTMMFWYRQQPGQSLTLIATANQGSEATYESGFVIDKFPISRPNLTFSTLTVSNMSPEDSSIYLCSVDKSAANTEAFFGQGTRLTVV.

This chain links TRBV5-1 with TRBJ2-3, with 9 positions matching TRBD2. This CDR3 has 17 residues. The trim removed 5 bases at V and 1 base at J, leaving 11 bases unmatched. Germline lookup yields CDR1 SGHRS and CDR2 YFSETQ. CDR3 in amino acids: CASRRSHSGRGTDTQYF. CDR3 in DNA: TGCGCCAGCAGGCGCTCTCATAGCGGGAGAGGCACAGATACGCAGTATTTT.

This clonotype was observed at least ten times. The chain combines TRBV29-1 with TRBJ2-3; no definite D call. Germline V gene data show CDR1 as SQVTM and CDR2 as ANQGSEA. The CDR3 is made up of 16 amino acids. With 1 base removed from V and 2 bases from J, the gap between germline ends came to 16 bases. For the CDR3, the DNA is TGCAGCGTTGAAGGGCGGCTAAACTCTAACACAGATACGCAGTATTTT. It yields the protein CSVEGRLNSNTDTQYF.

The genes are TRBV4-1 and TRBJ1-2; D is ambiguous. V lost 1 base and J 5 bases, leaving 8 bases between the germline ends. The CDR3 runs 13 residues. From germline, CDR1 is MGHRA and CDR2 YSYEKL. CDR3 sequence reads: CASSQGRGYGYTF. CDR3 coding DNA: TGCGCCAGCAGCCAAGGGCGAGGATATGGCTACACCTTC.

This chain links TRBV6-5 with TRBJ1-5; 9 nucleotides line up with TRBD1. CDR3 length: 17 residues. The germline V gene has CDR1 MNHEY and CDR2 SVGAGI. With V trimmed by 6 bases and J by 1 base, 10 bases remained unmatched. The CDR3 is CASSPGIGTGSNQPQHF. The CDR3 DNA reads TGTGCCAGCAGCCCCGGGATCGGGACAGGGAGCAATCAGCCCCAGCATTTT.

This clonotype was counted ten times or more. The CDR3 region is CASSRSGPYEQYF. The CDR3 DNA reads TGTGCCAGCAGTCGGTCAGGGCCATACGAGCAGTACTTC. J is TRBJ2-7 and V is TRBV25-1; perhaps TRBD1 as D (5 bases). CDR1 and CDR2 (germline): MGHDK, SYGVNS. The ends were cut back, 5 bases at V and 4 bases at J, with 12 bases in the middle. This CDR3 region has 13 residues.

V is TRBV29-1 and J is TRBJ2-6; D gene unclear. Germline-derived CDR1 and CDR2 are SQVTM and ANQGSEA. V was pared by 3 bases and J by 0 bases, with 12 bases between. The CDR3 is 16 residues long. The CDR3 DNA reads TGCAGCGTTGATCAGCCCGGCCCCTCTGGGGCCAACGTCCTGACTTTC. It specifies CSVDQPGPSGANVLTF.

The CDR3 spells CASSLGTGIYNEQFF. CDR3 bases: TGCGCCAGCAGCTTGGGAACAGGTATCTACAATGAGCAGTTCTTC. The genes are TRBV5-1 and TRBJ2-1, with a tentative D call TRBD1 (5 bases). Germline V gives CDR1 SGHRS, CDR2 YFSETQ. This CDR3 contains 15 residues. V was clipped by 0 bases and J by 3 bases, with 10 bases between them.

The chain is built from TRBV7-3 and TRBJ2-1; TRBD1 matches at 9 bases. The germline V gene encodes CDR1 SGHTA and CDR2 FQGTGA. V lost 2 bases, J lost 5 bases, and 1 base stayed unmatched. The CDR3 contains 14 residues. CDR3 in DNA: TGTGCCAGCAGCTTAGGGGACAGGGACAATGAGCAGTTCTTC. Encoded protein: CASSLGDRDNEQFF.

The table lists this clonotype with many counts. J is TRBJ1-1 and V is TRBV9; 9 positions agree with TRBD1. Germline V lookup: CDR1 SGDLS, CDR2 YYNGEE. The CDR3 consists of 13 residues. J gave up 0 bases and V 7 bases, and 1 base lay outside the gene matches. The DNA for the CDR3 is TGTGCCAGCGACAGGGGGATGAACACTGAAGCTTTCTTT. Translation: CASDRGMNTEAFF.

This clonotype was recorded many times. At one boundary the junction diverges from the germline segment, which might be a read error. This rearrangement joins TRBV7-9 to TRBJ2-1; 12 bases line up with TRBD2. Looked up from germline, CDR1 is SEHNR and CDR2 is FQNEAQ (reference sequence). CDR3 length equals 15 residues. CDR3: CASSLGTSGYNEQFF. For the CDR3, the DNA is TGTGCTAGCAGCCTGGGGACTAGCGGGTACAATGAGCAGTTCTTC.